These 12 T cell receptor beta chains share one sample of origin, sequenced in a study of CD4 and CD8 cells across lung adenocarcinoma regions. TCRdb re-analysed the PCR reads in MiXCR, keeping a single row per CDR3 protein. In the table there are about 19,000 distinct CDR3 sequences, 46% of which are singletons. The sequenced material came from CD4+ T cells from the margin of a lung tumor. These receptors were taken from a male donor with lung adenocarcinoma. The CD4 and CD8 labels of this study may be unreliable.

The gene calls are TRBV5-1 and TRBJ1-2; the D is unclear. Trimming stripped 0 bases from V and 4 bases from J, with 7 bases between. CDR1 and CDR2 (germline): SGHRS, YFSETQ. The CDR3 spans 13 residues. CDR3 nucleotides: TGCGCCAGCAGCTTGGAGGGAAGCTATGGCTACACCTTC. Residues: CASSLEGSYGYTF.

J is TRBJ2-4 and V is TRBV10-1, with D tentatively TRBD2 (6 bases). CDR3 length: 14 residues. The V gene lost 2 bases and the J gene lost 11 bases, with 16 bases spanning the gap. The germline CDR1 and CDR2 sequences are WNHNN and SYGVQD (reference sequence). This CDR3 is CASSEMRSGGFQYF. CDR3 DNA: TGCGCCAGCAGTGAGATGCGGAGCGGAGGGTTTCAGTACTTC.

Comment on this clonotype: The junction shows a germline mismatch at one end, possibly a read error. The chain links TRBV6-1 to TRBJ2-3; D not resolved. The CDR3 totals 14 residues. CDR1 is MNHNS, CDR2 SASEGT, per germline. The CDR3 loop is CASSEEIHQETQYF. CDR3 bases: TGTGCCAGCAGTGAAGAGATTCACCAAGAGACGCAGTATTTC.

About this clonotype: It is unclear where the CDR3 begins or ends on the DNA, so no DNA is shown, and the CDR3 is as TCRdb lists it. Here the CDR3 reads CASSYSAGVRRHYTFGSDTQYF. This chain links TRBV6-5 with TRBJ2-3; the table's D gene call, TRBD1, was not cross checked with the DNA. The CDR3 numbers 22 amino acids, ends counted. Germline V gives CDR1 MNHEY, CDR2 SVGAGI.

In its sample, this clonotype was seen a few times. V and J are TRBV10-2 and TRBJ2-5, with 7 bases fitting TRBD2. Germline assignment: CDR1 WSHSY and CDR2 SAAADI. The V and J ends lost 11 bases and 8 bases, in that order; junction bases with no gene match: 17. The CDR3 consists of 14 residues. The CDR3 sequence: CAGSGVGGPDTQYF. The CDR3 nucleotides read TGCGCCGGGAGCGGGGTCGGTGGGCCAGATACCCAGTACTTC.

Sample share makes this clonotype medium-sized (0.01 to 0.1%). This sequence joins TRBV6-5 and TRBJ2-3; either TRBD1 or TRBD2 may supply D (5 bases each). Trimming removed 8 bases at V and 2 bases at J, with 17 bases between. The CDR3 has 15 residues. Per the germline V gene, CDR1 is MNHEY and CDR2 is SVGAGI. In DNA form, the CDR3 reads TGTGCCAGCTCGGGAAGGCAGGGCCACACAGATACGCAGTATTTT. This gives the protein CASSGRQGHTDTQYF.

The V gene is TRBV5-1, the J gene TRBJ2-1, with a tentative D call TRBD1 (5 bases). The J call is in doubt because the DNA end fits TRBJ2-7 better. Germline V gene sequence: CDR1 SGHRS, CDR2 YFSETQ. The CDR3 length is 14 residues. The CDR3 coding sequence is TGCGCCAGCAGTGCGGAACCAGGGATACGCGAGCAGTACTTC. Translated: CASSAEPGIREQYF.

To note about this clonotype: The junction does not match germline at one end; this may be a read error. The genes are TRBV10-2 and TRBJ2-2, with 9 bases aligning to TRBD1. The CDR3 contains 15 residues. Germline lookup yields CDR1 WSHSY and CDR2 SAAADI. The CDR3 loop reads CARAPQAAGTGTLYF. The CDR3 nucleotides read TGCGCCAGGGCCCCACAGGCAGCGGGGACAGGGACGCTGTATTTT.

The chain recombines TRBV6-2 or TRBV6-3 with TRBJ2-1; a possible D gene is TRBD1 (6 bases). In germline, CDR1 is MNHEY, CDR2 SVGEGT. The CDR3 consists of 12 residues. Trimming stripped 4 bases from V and 10 bases from J, with 11 bases between. DNA for the CDR3: TGTGCCAGCAGTTCCGCGGACAGAGAGCAGTTCTTC. It encodes CASSSADREQFF.

This clonotype was counted ten times or more. V is TRBV6-5 and J is TRBJ1-2; 7 bases align to TRBD1. The CDR3 sequence is 15 residues long. Germline V gene lookup returns CDR1 MNHEY and CDR2 SVGAGI. J was trimmed by 4 bases and V by 6 bases; bases with no gene match: 11. In nucleotides, the CDR3 is TGTGCCAGCAGGACCCGAGGAGGGGGCGGCTATGGCTACACCTTC. This translates into CASRTRGGGGYGYTF.

In this sample, this clonotype turned up once. CDR3 bases: TGTGCCAGCAGTTTGACAGGGCCGGATAAGAATTCACCCCTCCACTTT. This gives the protein CASSLTGPDKNSPLHF. V is TRBV6-5 and J is TRBJ1-6; the match to TRBD1 covers 7 bases. There are 16 residues in the CDR3. The V segment lost 4 bases and the J segment 7 bases; nucleotides outside the gene matches: 10. From germline, CDR1 is MNHEY and CDR2 SVGAGI.

This clonotype was counted a few times. The gene calls are TRBV3-1 and TRBJ2-1, with TRBD2 matching over 8 bases. The V segment lost 4 bases and the J segment 6 bases; nucleotides outside the gene matches: 5. The germline gives CDR1 LGHDT, CDR2 YNNKEL (reference sequence). The CDR3 is 14 residues long. CDR3 loop: CASSLAGRANEQFF. The DNA of the CDR3 is TGTGCCAGCAGCCTAGCGGGGAGGGCCAATGAGCAGTTCTTC.